These 9 T cell receptor beta chains share one sample of origin, sequenced in a study of shared clonotypes between healthy human individuals. Produced via immunoSEQ multiplex PCR; TCRdb's table is partial and in-frame only. Found here are 300,000 or so clones, roughly 70% of them singletons; the top ten hold approximately 10%. Sequencing was carried out using memory CD4+ T cells sorted from blood. Subset in this sample: CD45RA-negative fraction. The receptor source for this set is a man aged 25-45 years in good health.

This clone was observed a handful of times. This sequence joins TRBV11-1 and TRBJ2-5, with D unclear. CDR3 size: 13 residues. Trimming removed 4 bases from V and 2 bases from J, with 8 bases in between. Looked up from germline, CDR1 is SGHAT and CDR2 is FQDESV (reference sequence). The CDR3 bases are TGTGCCAGCAGCTCGGACCCTCAAGAGACCCAGTACTTC. This translates into CASSSDPQETQYF. Complete variable domain (other parts from reference TRBV11-1 and TRBJ2-5): EAEVAQSPRYKITEKSQAVAFWCDPISGHATLYWYRQILGQGPELLVQFQDESVVDDSQLPKDRFSAERLKGVDSTLKIQPAELGDSAMYLCASSSDPQETQYFGPGTRLLVL.

J is TRBJ1-1 and V is TRBV6-1, with D perhaps matching TRBD1 (5 bases). This CDR3 is 13 amino acids long. V was trimmed by 6 bases and J by 1 base, leaving 9 bases between them. Per germline, CDR1 MNHNS and CDR2 SASEGT. The CDR3 DNA follows: TGTGCCAGCAGCCAGGACACGAACACTGAAGCTTTCTTT. This codes for CASSQDTNTEAFF.

This clone has just one count. The chain is built from TRBV6-7 and TRBJ2-5; D possibly corresponds to TRBD1 (6 bases). TRBV6-7 is known as an ORF, though its function is uncertain. Trimming pared 0 bases from V and 1 base from J, leaving 9 bases between. The CDR3 covers 15 residues. In DNA, the CDR3 is TGTGCCAGCAGTTACTCAGGACAGTTCCAAGAGACCCAGTACTTC. Translation gives CASSYSGQFQETQYF.

There are a few counts of this clone. Other nucleotide sequences from this sample produce the same CDR3. The rearrangement uses TRBV5-4 and TRBJ2-2; a weak D match, TRBD2 (6 bases). The CDR3 runs to 15 residues. V was pared by 0 bases and J by 2 bases, with 8 bases between. Germline CDR1 and CDR2: SGHNT and YYREEE (reference sequence). The CDR3 here is CASSLGAGNTGELFF. The CDR3 DNA sequence: TGTGCCAGCAGCTTGGGGGCGGGAAACACCGGGGAGCTGTTTTTT.

The chain recombines TRBV5-1 with TRBJ2-7, with 10 bases that match TRBD2. This CDR3 is built from 16 residues. V was clipped by 4 bases and J by 7 bases; unmatched bases: 14. The germline gives CDR1 SGHRS, CDR2 YFSETQ. In DNA, the CDR3 is TGCGCCAGCAGCCCGCCCCCAGCGGGAGGGCCTCATGAGCAGTACTTC. Protein product: CASSPPPAGGPHEQYF.

Only one count was recorded for this clone. The CDR3 nucleotides are TGCAGCGTGATGTACAATGAGCAGTTCTTC. It codes for CSVMYNEQFF. The chain uses TRBV29-1 and TRBJ2-1; D ambiguous. V was shortened by 6 bases and J by 4 bases, with 4 bases between the two germline ends. CDR3 length: 10 residues. Germline-derived CDR1 and CDR2 are SQVTM and ANQGSEA.

This chain uses TRBV21-1 with TRBJ2-3; the D call of TRBD2 is as the table states it, not checked on the DNA. TRBV21-1 has pseudogene status. The CDR3 totals 17 residues. The DNA of the CDR3 is TGTGCCAGCAGCAAATGCTCCCGAGCGCGGAGAACAGATACGCAGTATTTT. This gives the protein CASSKCSRARRTDTQYF.

This clone was observed a few times. The sample carries other DNA sequences with the same CDR3. The rearrangement links TRBV18 to TRBJ2-7; TRBD1 agrees at 7 bases. Germline loops: CDR1 KGHSH, CDR2 LQKENI. The CDR3 is made up of 13 amino acids. V was clipped by 6 bases and J by 1 base; unmatched bases: 3. CDR3 coding DNA: TGTGCCAGCTCCCCAGGGGGTTCCTACGAGCAGTACTTC. Amino acids: CASSPGGSYEQYF.

The DNA for the CDR3 is TGCGCCAGCGGAATCCGGGACAGGGGTGCTGGCTACACCTTC. Residues: CASGIRDRGAGYTF. This chain uses TRBV4-1 with TRBJ1-2, with 10 bases matching TRBD1. CDR1 MGHRA and CDR2 YSYEKL come from the germline V gene. V trimming: 8 bases; J trimming: 7 bases; junction bases outside the gene matches: 10. The CDR3 is 14 residues long.